Listed below are T cell receptor beta chains from one sample, sequenced in a study of blood T cell repertoires in COVID-19. Profiling relied on immunoSEQ multiplex PCR, and the TCRdb table lists in-frame clones only, not all of them. The sample has hundreds of thousands of clones; about 85% are singletons. The sample consisted of peripheral blood. Source of these receptors: a man between 18 and 35 years old with active or convalescent COVID-19. Both conserved end residues are part of each CDR3. Each record gives: J gene, V gene, D gene, clone size, CDR3 DNA, CDR3 protein. D genes are given only for firm matches. Clone size is not always given. Where it is, it says once, few, many or a class for expanded clones.

J gene: TRBJ2-1
V gene: TRBV28
D gene: TRBD1
clone size: -
CDR3 DNA: TGTGCCAGCAGTTTTAAGTCGTCGTTGACAGGGGGTATGGTCAATGAGCAGTTCTTC
CDR3 protein: CASSFKSSLTGGMVNEQFF

J gene: TRBJ1-1
V gene: TRBV28
D gene: -
clone size: -
CDR3 DNA: TGTGCCAGCAGTTCACGGACTTTCATGAACACTGAAGCTTTCTTT
CDR3 protein: CASSSRTFMNTEAFF

J gene: TRBJ1-3
V gene: TRBV7-2
D gene: -
clone size: -
CDR3 DNA: TGTGCCAGCAGCACAGACAAGAGCTCTGGAAACACCATATATTTT
CDR3 protein: CASSTDKSSGNTIYF

J gene: TRBJ2-7
V gene: TRBV7-2
D gene: TRBD2
clone size: few
CDR3 DNA: TGTGCCAGCAGCTTGCCTACTAGCGGGAGAGGGTTCGGGCAGTACTTC
CDR3 protein: CASSLPTSGRGFGQYF

J gene: TRBJ1-6
V gene: TRBV4-3
D gene: -
clone size: -
CDR3 DNA: TGCGCCAGCAGCCAAGATCGCGAATCACCCCTCCACTTT
CDR3 protein: CASSQDRESPLHF

J gene: TRBJ2-1
V gene: TRBV3-1/TRBV3-2
D gene: TRBD2
clone size: once
CDR3 DNA: TGTGCCAGCAGCCAGACTAGCGGGAGGGTACATGAGCAGTTCTTC
CDR3 protein: CASSQTSGRVHEQFF

J gene: TRBJ1-4
V gene: TRBV28
D gene: -
clone size: -
CDR3 DNA: TGTGCCAGCAGTTTCCAGGGGTTGGGTGAAAAACTGTTTTTT
CDR3 protein: CASSFQGLGEKLFF

J gene: TRBJ2-3
V gene: TRBV11-2
D gene: -
clone size: -
CDR3 DNA: TGTGCCAGCAGCTTACCATCAGGGGCGCAGGGAGATACGCAGTATTTT
CDR3 protein: CASSLPSGAQGDTQYF

J gene: TRBJ1-2
V gene: TRBV7-2
D gene: TRBD1
clone size: -
CDR3 DNA: TGTGCCAGCAGCCCGGGCGGGACAGGGGGTGACTATGGCTACACCTTC
CDR3 protein: CASSPGGTGGDYGYTF

J gene: TRBJ2-5
V gene: TRBV19
D gene: -
clone size: -
CDR3 DNA: TGTGCCAGTAGTTGGAGGGAGACCCAGTACTTC
CDR3 protein: CASSWRETQYF

J gene: TRBJ1-2
V gene: TRBV7-9
D gene: -
clone size: -
CDR3 DNA: TGTGCCAGCAGTCAACCCAGGGACACGCCTATCTATGGCTACACCTTC
CDR3 protein: CASSQPRDTPIYGYTF

J gene: TRBJ1-6
V gene: TRBV10-3
D gene: -
clone size: once
CDR3 DNA: TGTGCCATCAGTGGAACGGGACACCGTTCACCCCTCCACTTT
CDR3 protein: CAISGTGHRSPLHF

J gene: TRBJ2-1
V gene: TRBV29-1
D gene: -
clone size: -
CDR3 DNA: TGCAGCGGGTCTAGGGGAAGCTCCTACAATGAGCAGTTCTTC
CDR3 protein: CSGSRGSSYNEQFF

J gene: TRBJ2-3
V gene: TRBV5-5
D gene: TRBD1
clone size: -
CDR3 DNA: TGTGCCAGCAGCTTTAACAGGGGGCCAGATACGCAGTATTTT
CDR3 protein: CASSFNRGPDTQYF

J gene: TRBJ1-6
V gene: TRBV5-4
D gene: -
clone size: -
CDR3 DNA: TGTGCCAGCAGCTTGGAGGGTACACAGGGTCAGGTTACAAAATCACCCCTCCACTTT
CDR3 protein: CASSLEGTQGQVTKSPLHF

J gene: TRBJ1-1
V gene: TRBV3-1/TRBV3-2
D gene: TRBD1
clone size: -
CDR3 DNA: TGTGCCAGCAGCCCGCAGACAGGGTGGGGTCCTTCTGAAGCTTTCTTT
CDR3 protein: CASSPQTGWGPSEAFF

J gene: TRBJ1-2
V gene: TRBV9
D gene: -
clone size: -
CDR3 DNA: TGTGCCAGCAGCCTCTCGGGGTGGGAGACCTATGGCTACACCTTC
CDR3 protein: CASSLSGWETYGYTF

J gene: TRBJ1-1
V gene: TRBV19
D gene: TRBD1
clone size: once
CDR3 DNA: TGTGCCAGTAGGGTCGGAGGGGGCTCTGAAGCTTTCTTT
CDR3 protein: CASRVGGGSEAFF

J gene: TRBJ2-1
V gene: TRBV5-4
D gene: -
clone size: -
CDR3 DNA: TGTGCCAGCAGCTTGGGTAAAGCCTTTCCGTACAATGAGCAGTTCTTC
CDR3 protein: CASSLGKAFPYNEQFF

J gene: TRBJ2-7
V gene: TRBV27
D gene: -
clone size: -
CDR3 DNA: TGTGCCAGCAGTCCCGATGGAGGCAGGGAGCAGTACTTC
CDR3 protein: CASSPDGGREQYF

J gene: TRBJ1-1
V gene: TRBV12-5
D gene: -
clone size: -
CDR3 DNA: TGTGCTAGTGGTTTGGTATTCGGGGAGGGGACTGAAGCTTTCTTT
CDR3 protein: CASGLVFGEGTEAFF

J gene: TRBJ1-1
V gene: TRBV3-1/TRBV3-2
D gene: -
clone size: -
CDR3 DNA: TGTGCCAGCAGCCGCGCAACACGGGGGAACACTGAAGCTTTCTTT
CDR3 protein: CASSRATRGNTEAFF

J gene: TRBJ1-2
V gene: TRBV10-2
D gene: -
clone size: -
CDR3 DNA: TGCGCCAGCACCGGGGGTTGGGATGGCTACACCTTC
CDR3 protein: CASTGGWDGYTF

J gene: TRBJ2-3
V gene: TRBV21-1
D gene: -
clone size: -
CDR3 DNA: TGTGCCAGCAGCAAACGGAGGTCGCACCACGCCCGCTGGTACCAACACACAGATACGCAGTATTTT
CDR3 protein: CASSKRRSHHARWYQHTDTQYF

J gene: TRBJ1-1
V gene: TRBV7-6
D gene: -
clone size: -
CDR3 DNA: TGTGCCAGCAGCTTAAGTGGAGCAGGGAAAACTGAAGCTTTCTTT
CDR3 protein: CASSLSGAGKTEAFF

J gene: TRBJ2-1
V gene: TRBV30
D gene: TRBD2
clone size: once
CDR3 DNA: TGTGCCTCGCGGGAACTAGCGGCCAATGAGCAGTTCTTC
CDR3 protein: CASRELAANEQFF

J gene: TRBJ2-7
V gene: TRBV6-5
D gene: TRBD1
clone size: -
CDR3 DNA: TGTGCCAGCAGTTTCCGGGACAGGGGACACGAGCAGTACTTC
CDR3 protein: CASSFRDRGHEQYF